Presented here are 14 T cell receptor beta chains from one specimen sequenced in a study of OX40 agonist ivuxolimab in advanced cancers. Clones were sequenced by immunoSEQ multiplex PCR, and TCRdb holds only the in-frame ones, with some missing. The sample gives about 69,000 clones, around 90% of which show up once; about 11% is in the top ten. Specimen: CD4+ or CD8+ T cells sorted from blood, collected in a trial of the OX40 agonist ivuxolimab. These receptors were taken from an adult with an advanced solid tumor such as melanoma, head and neck, liver or kidney cancer.

The genes are TRBV11-2 and TRBJ2-5; 9 positions agree with TRBD2. V lost 0 bases and J lost 7; bases outside the gene matches: 6. The length of the CDR3 is 15 residues. Germline values: CDR1 SGHAT, CDR2 FQNNGV. CDR3: CASSLEGLSGRTQYF. CDR3 nucleotides: TGTGCCAGCAGCTTAGAAGGACTTAGCGGGAGGACCCAGTACTTC.

Note on this clone: One end of the junction varies from germline; a read error may be responsible. This chain uses TRBV7-7 with TRBJ2-3; D is unclear. The CDR3 length is 15 residues. The germline CDR1 and CDR2 sequences are SSHAT and FNYEAQ (reference sequence). This CDR3 is CASSRGEASTDTQYF. The CDR3 coding sequence is TGTGCTAGCAGCCGTGGAGAGGCTAGCACAGATACGCAGTATTTT.

The CDR3 sequence: CASSASTDTQYF. The CDR3, as DNA: TGTGCCAGCAGCGCTAGCACAGATACGCAGTATTTT. V usage is TRBV7-2 and J usage is TRBJ2-3; D is uncertain. Trimming left V 5 bases short and J 0 bases short, with 3 bases between. The CDR3 sequence is 12 residues long. Germline CDR1 and CDR2: SGHTA and FQGNSA.

The V call is TRBV28, the J call TRBJ2-5; 9 nucleotides agree with TRBD2. Looked up from germline, CDR1 is MDHEN and CDR2 is SYDVKM. V trimming: 6 bases; J trimming: 5 bases; junction bases outside the gene matches: 13. The CDR3 runs to 16 residues. This chain's CDR3 is CASRRGLAGAPETQYF. Written as DNA, the CDR3 is TGTGCCAGCAGGCGGGGGTTAGCGGGAGCCCCCGAGACCCAGTACTTC.

This clone has a handful of counts. The V call is TRBV6-5, the J call TRBJ1-1; no definite D call. CDR1 is MNHEY, CDR2 SVGAGI, per germline. V lost 7 bases and J 1 base, leaving 13 bases between the germline ends. The CDR3 has 14 residues. Here the CDR3 reads CASNNRAGNTEAFF. Here the CDR3 DNA reads TGTGCCAGCAATAATAGGGCCGGGAACACTGAAGCTTTCTTT.

The chain recombines TRBV28 with TRBJ1-2; 8 bases fit TRBD1. Germline CDR1 is MDHEN and CDR2 is SYDVKM. This CDR3 spans 15 amino acids. J gave up 8 bases and V 6 bases, and 14 bases lay outside the gene matches. The CDR3 reads CASSPKIRDRYGYTF. The CDR3 DNA is TGTGCCAGCAGCCCAAAAATCCGGGACAGGTACGGCTACACCTTC.

The CDR3 reads CATRTQETQYF. As DNA, the CDR3 is TGTGCCACAAGGACCCAAGAGACCCAGTACTTC. The V call is TRBV10-3, the J call TRBJ2-5, with D uncertain. Germline-derived CDR1 and CDR2 are ENHRY and SYGVKD. V was clipped by 10 bases and J by 1 base, with 7 bases between them. CDR3 length: 11 residues.

The chain combines TRBV9 with TRBJ2-7; D remains unclear. Trimming shortened V by 0 bases and J by 0 bases, and 13 bases separated the two germline ends. This CDR3 has 16 amino acids. In germline, CDR1 is SGDLS, CDR2 YYNGEE. The CDR3 bases are TGTGCCAGCAGCGTAGCACCCACAATTAGCTCCTACGAGCAGTACTTC. Its protein is CASSVAPTISSYEQYF.

This chain links TRBV7-9 with TRBJ2-7; 7 bases are a match to TRBD2. V was pared by 1 base and J by 4 bases, with 7 bases of the junction left unmatched. The CDR3 has 15 residues. Germline loops: CDR1 SEHNR, CDR2 FQNEAQ (reference sequence). CDR3 in DNA: TGTGCCAGCAGCTTAGGGGCGGGAGCACTTTACGAGCAGTACTTC. It specifies CASSLGAGALYEQYF.

The rearrangement joins TRBV11-3 to TRBJ1-2; D unresolved. From germline, CDR1 is SGHNT and CDR2 YENEEA. The CDR3 totals 13 residues. V lost 1 base, J lost 8 bases, and 11 bases lay in between. CDR3 DNA: TGTGCCAGCAGCTTAGGGGTCGGAGGCGGCTACACCTTC. Amino acids: CASSLGVGGGYTF.

This chain connects TRBV7-2 to TRBJ2-7, with a weak D call TRBD2 (7 bases). Germline CDR1 SGHTA, CDR2 FQGNSA. CDR3 length: 13 amino acids. V was shortened by 5 bases and J by 4 bases, with 12 bases between the two germline ends. As DNA, the CDR3 is TGTGCCAGCAGCCGAGGGGGGGTATACGAGCAGTACTTC. This gives the protein CASSRGGVYEQYF. Supplemented by reference TRBV7-2 and TRBJ2-7, the full variable domain reads GAGVSQSPSNKVTEKGKDVELRCDPISGHTALYWYRQSLGQGLEFLIYFQGNSAPDKSGLPSDRFSAERTGGSVSTLTIQRTQQEDSAVYLCASSRGGVYEQYFGPGTRLTVT.

The V and J genes are TRBV29-1 and TRBJ2-5; 7 nucleotides align to TRBD1. Germline V lookup: CDR1 SQVTM, CDR2 ANQGSEA. V shed 7 bases and J 5 bases; nucleotides not matched to a gene: 7. This CDR3 is built from 12 residues. Written as DNA, the CDR3 is TGCAGCGGCAGACAGGGACGGGAGACCCAGTACTTC. This gives the protein CSGRQGRETQYF. Using reference TRBV29-1 and TRBJ2-5 for the parts outside the CDR3, the full variable domain is SAVISQKPSRDICQRGTSLTIQCQVDSQVTMMFWYRQQPGQSLTLIATANQGSEATYESGFVIDKFPISRPNLTFSTLTVSNMSPEDSSIYLCSGRQGRETQYFGPGTRLLVL.

This clone was counted a single time. This chain uses TRBV5-1 with TRBJ2-1, with 8 bases that match TRBD1. Unmatched junction bases numbered 5, after V lost 1 base and J lost 2 bases. The V gene's germline CDR1 is SGHRS and CDR2 YFSETQ. The CDR3 has 16 residues. The CDR3: CASSLWTGSTYNEQFF. The CDR3 nucleotides read TGCGCCAGCAGCTTGTGGACAGGGTCTACCTACAATGAGCAGTTCTTC.

The V gene is TRBV7-9, the J gene TRBJ1-1; 7 nucleotides match TRBD1. This CDR3 comprises 15 residues. Trimming removed 1 base from V and 6 bases from J; junction bases left unmatched: 8. Germline V gene sequence: CDR1 SEHNR, CDR2 FQNEAQ (reference sequence). CDR3 residues: CASSLVRGSVAEAFF. In nucleotides, the CDR3 is TGTGCCAGCAGCTTAGTCAGGGGGTCTGTAGCTGAAGCTTTCTTT.